Listed below are T cell receptor beta chains from one sample, sequenced in a study of blood T cell repertoires in COVID-19. TCRdb keeps only in-frame clones here, not all; method: immunoSEQ multiplex PCR. The sample lists fewer than 350,000 clones; almost 90% were seen once. Sequenced material: PBMCs or T cells enriched from blood (not recorded which). The receptor source for this set is a woman aged 18-29 years with acute COVID-19. The CDR3 runs from the conserved cysteine through the conserved F or W. The order of the fields is D gene, J gene, V gene, clone size, CDR3 protein, CDR3 DNA. D genes are given only for firm matches. Where a row states a size, it is once, few, many or the class of an expanded clone; other rows omit it.

>TRBD2|TRBJ2-1|TRBV27|.
CASSPLAGGNDEQFF
TGTGCCAGCAGTCCCTTAGCGGGAGGGAACGATGAGCAGTTCTTC
>.|TRBJ1-6|TRBV7-9|.
CASSPSQGSNSPLHF
TGTGCCAGCAGCCCTAGCCAGGGGAGCAATTCACCCCTCCACTTT
>TRBD2|TRBJ2-2|TRBV7-8|.
CASSLASASGRRGELFF
TGTGCCAGCAGCCTCGCCTCGGCTAGCGGGAGAAGGGGGGAGCTGTTTTTT
>TRBD2|TRBJ2-3|TRBV27|.
CASSFRLAGVTDTQYF
TGTGCCAGCAGTTTCCGGCTAGCGGGAGTGACAGATACGCAGTATTTT
>TRBD1|TRBJ1-4|TRBV5-1|.
CASSFLGQGIVNEKLFF
TGCGCCAGCAGCTTTTTGGGACAGGGCATCGTTAATGAAAAACTGTTTTTT
>.|TRBJ1-2|TRBV21-1|once
CASSKIRTGAPLPLANYGYTF
TGTGCCAGCAGCAAAATTAGGACAGGGGCCCCCCTCCCCTTAGCTAACTATGGCTACACCTTC
>TRBD1|TRBJ1-5|TRBV4-3|.
CASSQEPDRAQPQHF
TGCGCCAGCAGCCAAGAGCCGGACAGGGCCCAGCCCCAGCATTTT
>TRBD1|TRBJ1-1|TRBV6-2/TRBV6-3|few
CASSSGGLTEAFF
TGTGCCAGCAGTTCAGGGGGTCTTACTGAAGCTTTCTTT
>.|TRBJ1-2|TRBV18|.
CASSNRELEGYTF
TGTGCCAGCTCAAACAGGGAATTGGAGGGCTACACCTTC
>.|TRBJ2-1|TRBV7-9|.
CASSQNNEQFF
TGTGCCAGCAGCCAAAACAATGAGCAGTTCTTC
>.|TRBJ1-2|TRBV25-1|.
CASSDSRGANYGYTF
TGTGCCAGCAGTGACTCCAGGGGAGCTAACTATGGCTACACCTTC
>.|TRBJ2-7|TRBV10-2|.
CASSDRYEQYF
TGCGCCAGCAGTGACAGGTACGAGCAGTACTTC
>.|TRBJ2-4|TRBV6-5|.
CASTNSGTPYF
TGTGCCAGCACCAACAGTGGGACTCCTTACTTC
>TRBD1|TRBJ1-1|TRBV15|.
CATSKNNQGATEAFF
TGTGCCACCAGCAAAAATAACCAGGGGGCCACTGAAGCTTTCTTT
>.|TRBJ2-3|TRBV10-3|.
CAIDKSGARTDTQYF
TGTGCCATCGATAAGTCAGGGGCACGCACAGATACGCAGTATTTT
>.|TRBJ2-6|TRBV6-5|few
CASSRWPGANVLTF
TGTGCCAGCAGCAGGTGGCCTGGGGCCAACGTCCTGACTTTC
>TRBD1|TRBJ2-7|TRBV29-1|.
CSVAHSGQGDEQYF
TGCAGCGTCGCCCACTCGGGACAGGGAGACGAGCAGTACTTC
>.|TRBJ1-6|TRBV30|.
CAWSVAGVNSPLHF
TGTGCCTGGAGTGTGGCGGGGGTTAATTCACCCCTCCACTTT
>.|TRBJ2-1|TRBV7-2|.
CASSWRDSSYNEQFF
TGTGCCAGCAGCTGGAGGGATAGCTCCTACAATGAGCAGTTCTTC
>.|TRBJ1-1|TRBV4-1|.
CASSQVFPGGAGNTEAFF
TGCGCCAGCAGCCAAGTCTTCCCCGGAGGGGCCGGGAACACTGAAGCTTTCTTT
>.|TRBJ1-5|TRBV19|.
CASSITAGGQPQHF
TGTGCCAGTAGTATAACGGCGGGTGGTCAGCCCCAGCATTTT
>TRBD2|TRBJ2-5|TRBV4-1|.
CASSQRIVAGLQETQYF
TGCGCCAGCAGCCAAAGGATAGTAGCGGGTCTTCAAGAGACCCAGTACTTC
>TRBD2|TRBJ2-3|TRBV20-1|.
CSASRDYTDTQYF
TGCAGTGCTAGTCGGGACTACACAGATACGCAGTATTTT
>TRBD2|TRBJ2-1|TRBV3-1/TRBV3-2|.
CASSQTGGRLYNEQFF
TGTGCCAGCAGCCAAACGGGAGGCCGGCTTTATAATGAGCAGTTCTTC
>TRBD1|TRBJ1-1|TRBV10-2|.
CASRDRLTEAFF
TGCGCCAGCCGGGACAGACTCACTGAAGCTTTCTTT
>.|TRBJ1-5|TRBV28|.
CASSFMDSRARSQPQHF
TGTGCCAGCAGTTTCATGGACTCAAGGGCCCGAAGTCAGCCCCAGCATTTT
>.|TRBJ2-7|TRBV6-2/TRBV6-3|.
CASSYSKLGTFYEQYF
TGTGCCAGCAGTTACTCCAAACTCGGGACTTTCTACGAGCAGTACTTC
>.|TRBJ1-2|TRBV19|.
CASSIGRDGYTF
TGTGCCAGTAGTATAGGGAGGGATGGCTACACCTTC
>.|TRBJ2-2|TRBV2|.
CASSEVPTNTGELFF
TGTGCCAGCAGTGAAGTCCCAACGAACACCGGGGAGCTGTTTTTT
>TRBD1|TRBJ1-3|TRBV6-1|.
CASSERGRGPGNTIYF
TGTGCCAGCAGTGAACGGGGCAGGGGGCCAGGAAACACCATATATTTT
>.|TRBJ2-7|TRBV6-5|.
CASSFRGKSYEQYF
TGTGCCAGCAGTTTCCGAGGGAAGTCCTACGAGCAGTACTTC
>.|TRBJ2-1|TRBV28|.
CASRGSGNSYNEQFF
TGTGCCAGCAGGGGGAGCGGTAACTCCTACAATGAGCAGTTCTTC
>.|TRBJ2-1|TRBV24-1|.
CATSDFGQGGYNEQFF
TGTGCCACCAGTGATTTTGGTCAGGGGGGCTACAATGAGCAGTTCTTC
>TRBD1|TRBJ1-1|TRBV28|.
CASSQPGGGNTEAFF
TGTGCCAGCAGCCAGCCAGGGGGTGGAAATACTGAAGCTTTCTTT
>TRBD2|TRBJ2-1|TRBV9|once
CASSATTSGSFNEQFF
TGTGCCAGCAGCGCCACTACTAGCGGGAGTTTTAATGAGCAGTTCTTC
>.|TRBJ2-3|TRBV13|once
CASSYLGGDTDTQYF
TGTGCCAGCAGCTACCTAGGAGGAGACACAGATACGCAGTATTTT
>.|TRBJ2-5|TRBV30|few
CAWSVLETQYF
TGTGCCTGGAGTGTACTTGAGACCCAGTACTTC
>TRBD1|TRBJ1-5|TRBV6-2/TRBV6-3|.
CASSQNTGGAWPQHF
TGTGCCAGCAGCCAAAACACAGGGGGCGCTTGGCCCCAGCATTTT
>TRBD2|TRBJ2-7|TRBV19|few
CASSPWTSGSYEQYF
TGTGCCAGTAGTCCCTGGACTAGCGGCTCCTACGAGCAGTACTTC
>TRBD2|TRBJ2-7|TRBV19|.
CASSMYLAGTYEQYF
TGTGCCAGTAGTATGTATCTAGCGGGGACCTACGAGCAGTACTTC
>TRBD1|TRBJ1-2|TRBV2|.
CASSVSPGGYGYTF
TGTGCCAGCAGTGTGAGTCCAGGGGGCTATGGCTACACCTTC
>TRBD1|TRBJ2-1|TRBV18|.
CASSLLRPRTGPYNEQFF
TGTGCCAGCTCACTGCTCCGCCCCCGGACAGGGCCCTACAATGAGCAGTTCTTC
>TRBD2|TRBJ2-1|TRBV4-1|once
CASSQDGGRAWGEQFF
TGCGCCAGCAGCCAAGACGGCGGGAGGGCCTGGGGTGAGCAGTTCTTC
>TRBD1|TRBJ1-4|TRBV3-1/TRBV3-2|.
CASSQVRGATNEKLFF
TGTGCCAGCAGCCAGGTCAGGGGGGCAACTAATGAAAAACTGTTTTTT
>TRBD2|TRBJ2-1|TRBV19|.
CASSTSSGRGNNEQFF
TGTGCCAGTAGTACAAGTAGCGGGAGAGGCAACAATGAGCAGTTCTTC
>TRBD1|TRBJ2-7|TRBV10-3|.
CAISVDRGYEQYF
TGTGCCATCAGTGTAGACAGGGGATACGAGCAGTACTTC
>.|TRBJ2-1|TRBV5-1|.
CASSILGGEQFF
TGCGCCAGCAGCATACTCGGTGGTGAGCAGTTCTTC
>TRBD1|TRBJ2-3|TRBV7-7|once
CASSPAGTGTDTQYF
TGTGCTAGCAGCCCGGCCGGGACAGGCACAGATACGCAGTATTTT
>.|TRBJ2-3|TRBV3-1/TRBV3-2|.
CASSQASTIFTQYF
TGTGCCAGCAGCCAAGCCTCAACAATTTTTACGCAGTATTTT
>TRBD1|TRBJ2-2|TRBV5-1|.
CASSSRQGASTGELFF
TGCGCCAGCAGCTCAAGACAGGGGGCTAGCACCGGGGAGCTGTTTTTT
>.|TRBJ1-1|TRBV5-4|.
CASSLDRDTAMKAFF
TGTGCCAGCAGCTTGGACCGGGACACGGCTATGAAAGCTTTCTTT
>TRBD2|TRBJ2-7|TRBV4-2|.
CASSPEGSGRYEQYF
TGTGCCAGCAGCCCCGAGGGTAGCGGGAGATACGAGCAGTACTTC